The following is a TCR beta chain sequence with its context. These data are taken from a study of blood T cell repertoires in COVID-19. Assay: immunoSEQ multiplex PCR; the TCRdb copy retains only in-frame clones and omits some. The top ten hold roughly 1.5% of the sample, which has 150,000 to 200,000 clones, about 87% seen once. The V end was cut by 7 bases, the J end by 3 bases, with 24 bases between. This CDR3 spans 17 amino acids. Germline V CDR1 and CDR2: LNHDA, SQIVND (reference sequence). The V gene is TRBV19, the J gene TRBJ1-1; D gene uncertain. Source material: peripheral blood. The receptor's source is a woman in her forties or fifties with acute or convalescent COVID-19. Here the CDR3 reads CASKAIRQDGWDTEAFF. The CDR3 DNA follows: TGTGCCAGTAAAGCAATAAGGCAGGATGGGTGGGACACTGAAGCTTTCTTT.